This T cell receptor beta chain was profiled in a study of regulatory T cells in long-lasting Graves disease. Study-wide background: Antithyroid drugs had been given to newly diagnosed Graves' patients for under 3 months.

This clonotype was counted a few times. Sample time point: newly diagnosed GD, antithyroid drugs for less than 3 months. From PBMCs, RNA was extracted and then used to make the TCR library. The CDR3 spans 13 residues. Germline V gives CDR1 SGHRS, CDR2 YFSETQ. The germline V and J ends were trimmed by 2 bases and 5 bases, with 9 bases remaining between them. Combining iRepertoire HTBI primers with Arm-PCR of CDR3 regions, the authors built TCR beta libraries. TCRdb itself ran the multiplex PCR reads through MiXCR, one entry per CDR3 protein. This table holds about 540,000 distinct CDR3 sequences, about 13% found once. These data were also reused for a study on T cells in Graves' hyperthyroidism and ophthalmopathy. According to that study: Diagnosis of hyperthyroidism was new in patients aged 18 to 65, and its duration was under 2 months. Most expanded thyroid clonotypes above 0.001 also appeared in blood. Ophthalmopathy was predicted by the model a median of about six months ahead of onset.

Specimen: peripheral blood mononuclear cells (PBMCs), collected at new diagnosis, from a patient treated with antithyroid drugs. This sequence was found in a man younger than 45 with Graves disease. The chain uses TRBV5-1 and TRBJ2-3; D is uncertain. CDR3 sequence (DNA): TGCGCCAGCAGCTTTGAGGCCGGAGATACGCAGTATTTT. Amino acids: CASSFEAGDTQYF.